A selection of T cell receptor beta chains follows, all from one sample in a study of siplizumab effects on memory and regulatory T cells. Sequencing used immunoSEQ multiplex PCR; TCRdb keeps in-frame clones, though not all of them. The sample comprises 65,000 to 70,000 clones, about 90% of which are singletons, and over 1.5% rests with the top ten. Sequencing was done on a sample of Tregs sorted from blood. These receptor sequences come from a human donor in good health. CDR3s include the opening cysteine and the closing phenylalanine or tryptophan. A D gene is named only where the DNA matches it firmly. Only some rows state a clone size, as once, few, many or a class for expanded clones.

DNA	CDR3	J	D	length	size	V
TGTGCCAGCAGTCTACCGGGACTCCTCCTTTCCTACGAGCAGTACTTC	CASSLPGLLLSYEQYF	TRBJ2-7	-	16	-	TRBV28
TGTGCCAGCAGCTTCCTAATAGCGGACAGCTCCTACGAGCAGTACTTC	CASSFLIADSSYEQYF	TRBJ2-7	-	16	-	TRBV5-6
TGTGCCAGCAGCTTAGCGCACCATGCAGGGGGCCCTTACAATGAGCAGTTCTTC	CASSLAHHAGGPYNEQFF	TRBJ2-1	TRBD1	18	-	TRBV7-9
TGTGCCAGCAGCCCGGAGACAGGGGGCTCTTACGAGCAGTACTTC	CASSPETGGSYEQYF	TRBJ2-7	TRBD1	15	-	TRBV9
TGCACCAGCAGCCAAGATCGGGGTAGCGGGAAATTTACCTACAATGAGCAGTTCTTC	CTSSQDRGSGKFTYNEQFF	TRBJ2-1	-	19	few	TRBV1
TGTGCCAGCAGCACCGTGGGGGTTGACCCCAACTATGGCTACACCTTC	CASSTVGVDPNYGYTF	TRBJ1-2	-	16	once	TRBV21-1
TGTGCCAGCAGTGCTCATTCTGTCGCACTTAGCTCCTACGAGCAGTACTTC	CASSAHSVALSSYEQYF	TRBJ2-7	-	17	-	TRBV27
TGTGCCAGCTCACGGGGGGCTGGAAACACCATATATTTT	CASSRGAGNTIYF	TRBJ1-3	-	13	-	TRBV18
TGTGCCAGCAGTTTCCCGGGACAGGGCCCAGGATTTGGCTACACCTTC	CASSFPGQGPGFGYTF	TRBJ1-2	TRBD1	16	-	TRBV28
TGTGCCAGCAGCAGGACCGGACTCCCGACGGGTGGCTACACCTTC	CASSRTGLPTGGYTF	TRBJ1-2	-	15	-	TRBV7-2
TGTGCCCTCTCCGAGGATGGGGTAGGTGAAGCTTTCTTT	CALSEDGVGEAFF	TRBJ1-1	-	13	-	TRBV30
TGCAGCGTTGATCCAGGGGGACGCAGCAATGAGCAGTTCTTC	CSVDPGGRSNEQFF	TRBJ2-1	TRBD1	14	-	TRBV29-1
TGTGCCAGCATCCACGGGACAATCCCTAGCGAGCAGTACTTC	CASIHGTIPSEQYF	TRBJ2-7	-	14	-	TRBV6-5
TGTGCCAGTATCTCCCCCGCCACCCACGATGGCTACACCTTC	CASISPATHDGYTF	TRBJ1-2	-	14	-	TRBV19
TGTGCCAGCAGTCTTCCAGGGTTCAATGAGCAGTTCTTC	CASSLPGFNEQFF	TRBJ2-1	-	13	-	TRBV2
TGTGCCAGCCATACCCCAAAACAGGGAGCTGGTGAAGCTTTCTTT	CASHTPKQGAGEAFF	TRBJ1-1	-	15	-	TRBV19
TGTGCCAGCAGTGATGGACTTCCCTACGAGCAGTACTTC	CASSDGLPYEQYF	TRBJ2-7	-	13	-	TRBV6-1
TGCGCCAGCAGTGTCAGCCAGGGTTTTGGAAACACCATATATTTT	CASSVSQGFGNTIYF	TRBJ1-3	-	15	-	TRBV10-2
TGTGCCAGCAGTTTAGAGGTGCGTGGTAATGAGCAGTTCTTC	CASSLEVRGNEQFF	TRBJ2-1	-	14	-	TRBV6-5
TGTGCCAGCAGCCCTCGGACAGGGGGCTACGAGCAGTACTTC	CASSPRTGGYEQYF	TRBJ2-7	TRBD1	14	-	TRBV7-2
TGCAGCGCCATGAGGGGGAGCGGCAGGGGGCGAAAGACCCAGTACTTC	CSAMRGSGRGRKTQYF	TRBJ2-5	TRBD1	16	-	TRBV29-1
TGTGCCTGGAGCCCGGGACGGGATAATCAGCCCCAGCATTTT	CAWSPGRDNQPQHF	TRBJ1-5	-	14	-	TRBV30
TGTGCCAGCAGGGCCGGGATAGCTACACAATTCGCACTGAAGTACACAATTCGCACTGAAGCTTTCTTT	CASRAGIATQFALKYTIRTEAFF	TRBJ1-1	-	23	-	TRBV21-1
TGTGCCAGCACCCAGGGTCTCAATGAGCAGTTCTTC	CASTQGLNEQFF	TRBJ2-1	-	12	-	TRBV7-9
TGTGCCACCAGCGACAGGGCCTTGTCCACTGAAGCTTTCTTT	CATSDRALSTEAFF	TRBJ1-1	TRBD1	14	-	TRBV15
TGCGCCAGCAGCCAAGAGCGTAGGGGGACAGGTCTCGTTGAGACCCAGTACTTC	CASSQERRGTGLVETQYF	TRBJ2-5	TRBD1	18	-	TRBV4-1
TGTGCCAGCAGCGTAGATGGGGGCCAGCCCCAGCATTTT	CASSVDGGQPQHF	TRBJ1-5	-	13	-	TRBV9
TGTGCCAGTAGTATCCGACAGGGTGTAGAGACCCAGTACTTC	CASSIRQGVETQYF	TRBJ2-5	TRBD1	14	-	TRBV19
TGTGCCAGCAGTGTTTTGGACAGGAGCACCTACGAGCAGTACTTC	CASSVLDRSTYEQYF	TRBJ2-7	TRBD1	15	-	TRBV6-1
TGTGCCTGGGGTACTAGCTCCTACAATGAGCAGTTCTTC	CAWGTSSYNEQFF	TRBJ2-1	-	13	-	TRBV30
TGTGCCAGCAGCTTACAGTCCGGGGAGCTGTTTTTT	CASSLQSGELFF	TRBJ2-2	-	12	-	TRBV7-3
TGTGCCAGCTACTTTGGTTCAGGGGTGCAGCCCCAGCATTTT	CASYFGSGVQPQHF	TRBJ1-5	-	14	-	TRBV6-1
TGTGCCAGCAGTTACATACAGGGGACCAATCAGCCCCAGCATTTT	CASSYIQGTNQPQHF	TRBJ1-5	TRBD1	15	-	TRBV6-6
TGCGCCAGCAGCTTGGCCAAAATGGGGGCACAAGATACGCAGTATTTT	CASSLAKMGAQDTQYF	TRBJ2-3	-	16	-	TRBV5-1
TGTGCCAGTAGTATAGTAAGGGGAGGGGAGCAGTTCTTC	CASSIVRGGEQFF	TRBJ2-1	TRBD2	13	-	TRBV19
TGCGCCAGCAGCCCCTCCTACAATGAGCAGTTCTTC	CASSPSYNEQFF	TRBJ2-1	-	12	-	TRBV5-1
TGTGCCAGCAGCCCGACTAGCGGGACGTACAATGAGCAGTTCTTC	CASSPTSGTYNEQFF	TRBJ2-1	TRBD2	15	few	TRBV7-2
TGTGCCAGCAGCAAACCTCGTTCGTCCTACCCGGTGGGCTATGGCTACACCTTC	CASSKPRSSYPVGYGYTF	TRBJ1-2	-	18	-	TRBV21-1
TGTGCCAGCAGCGCGAGCCCCTGGCCGCCTCAGTACTTC	CASSASPWPPQYF	TRBJ2-4	-	13	-	TRBV9
TGTGCCAGCAGCGGGATCAGGAGCTCCTACAATGAGCAGTTCTTC	CASSGIRSSYNEQFF	TRBJ2-1	-	15	once	TRBV9
TGTGCCAGTAGTACACCGGGACTAGCGGGCAGAGGGAATGAGCAGTTCTTC	CASSTPGLAGRGNEQFF	TRBJ2-1	TRBD2	17	-	TRBV19
TGCAGTGCCCTGGGGTCATATACGCAGTATTTT	CSALGSYTQYF	TRBJ2-3	-	11	-	TRBV20-1
TGTGCCAGCAGCCTGGAGGGGAGCTCCTACAATGAGCAGTTCTTC	CASSLEGSSYNEQFF	TRBJ2-1	-	15	-	TRBV4-2
TGCGCCAGCAGCCAACACCCACGCAGGGACTCTGGAAACACCATATATTTT	CASSQHPRRDSGNTIYF	TRBJ1-3	-	17	-	TRBV4-1
TGCGCCAGCAGCCAGCTGACTAGCGGGAGTGCAGCCAAAAACATTCAGTACTTC	CASSQLTSGSAAKNIQYF	TRBJ2-4	TRBD2	18	-	TRBV4-1
TGTGCCAGCAGCCGGGACAGGGGATTCTATGGCTACACCTTC	CASSRDRGFYGYTF	TRBJ1-2	TRBD1	14	-	TRBV7-9
TGTGCCAGCAGTAGGACAGGGGGCGGGCAGCCCCAGCATTTT	CASSRTGGGQPQHF	TRBJ1-5	TRBD1	14	-	TRBV2
TGTGCCTACAAAGCAGGGGGAGAGAATGAGCAGTTCTTC	CAYKAGGENEQFF	TRBJ2-1	TRBD1	13	-	TRBV28
TGTGCCAGCAGCCCCATGCTAGCGGGAGTGGGGACCCAGTACTTC	CASSPMLAGVGTQYF	TRBJ2-5	TRBD2	15	-	TRBV27
TGTGCCAGCTCACTCGAGGGTGGCACCGGGGAGCTGTTTTTT	CASSLEGGTGELFF	TRBJ2-2	-	14	-	TRBV18
TGTGCCAGTAGTACTAGCGGGAGGTCAGATACGCAGTATTTT	CASSTSGRSDTQYF	TRBJ2-3	TRBD2	14	-	TRBV19
TGTGCCAGCTCACGCTCCAGGGACTTGAACACTGAAGCTTTCTTT	CASSRSRDLNTEAFF	TRBJ1-1	-	15	-	TRBV18
TGTGCCAGCTGGGGGCTGGGACGGGAAGATACGCAGTATTTT	CASWGLGREDTQYF	TRBJ2-3	-	14	few	TRBV5-6
TGCGCCAGCAGCCAAGGTGGGTTTGGCACCGGGGAGCTGTTTTTT	CASSQGGFGTGELFF	TRBJ2-2	-	15	-	TRBV4-1
TGTGCCAGCAGCTTGTTATCACGGGACTACAATGAGCAGTTCTTC	CASSLLSRDYNEQFF	TRBJ2-1	-	15	-	TRBV5-4
TGTGCCAGCAGCTTATTCCCGGGGACTCGGATCGGAGAGACCCAGTACTTC	CASSLFPGTRIGETQYF	TRBJ2-5	-	17	-	TRBV11-2
TGTGCCAGCTCACCGATATGGGACAGGGAAAGCGAGCAGTACTTC	CASSPIWDRESEQYF	TRBJ2-7	TRBD1	15	-	TRBV18